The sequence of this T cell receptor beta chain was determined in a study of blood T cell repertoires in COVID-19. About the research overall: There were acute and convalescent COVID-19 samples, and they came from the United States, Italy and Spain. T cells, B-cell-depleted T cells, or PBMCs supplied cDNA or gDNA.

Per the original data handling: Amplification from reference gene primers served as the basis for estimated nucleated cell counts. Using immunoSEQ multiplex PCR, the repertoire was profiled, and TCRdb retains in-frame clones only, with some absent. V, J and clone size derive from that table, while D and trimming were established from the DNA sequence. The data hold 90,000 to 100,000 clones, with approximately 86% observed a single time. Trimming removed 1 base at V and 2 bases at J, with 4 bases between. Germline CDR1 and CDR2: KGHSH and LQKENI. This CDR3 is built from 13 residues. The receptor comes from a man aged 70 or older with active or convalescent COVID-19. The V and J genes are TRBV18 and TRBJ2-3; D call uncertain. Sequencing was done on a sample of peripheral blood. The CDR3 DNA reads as TGTGCCAGCTCACCACTCTCCACAGATACGCAGTATTTT. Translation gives CASSPLSTDTQYF.